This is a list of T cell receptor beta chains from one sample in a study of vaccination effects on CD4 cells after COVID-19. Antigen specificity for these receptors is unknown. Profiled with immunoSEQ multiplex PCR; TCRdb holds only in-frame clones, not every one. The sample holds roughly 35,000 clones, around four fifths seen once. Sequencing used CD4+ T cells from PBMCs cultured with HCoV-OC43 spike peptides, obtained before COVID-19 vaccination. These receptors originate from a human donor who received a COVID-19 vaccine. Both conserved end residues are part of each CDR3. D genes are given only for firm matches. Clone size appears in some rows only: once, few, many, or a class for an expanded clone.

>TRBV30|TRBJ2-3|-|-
CAWSRDPSGYF
TGTGCCTGGAGTAGGGACCCCTCCGGGTATTTT
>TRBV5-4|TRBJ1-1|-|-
CASSPQAGRGGYGNTEAFF
TGTGCCAGCAGCCCCCAGGCCGGGAGGGGAGGGTACGGGAACACTGAAGCTTTCTTT
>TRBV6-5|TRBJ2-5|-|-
CASKWAGRETQYF
TGTGCCAGCAAGTGGGCAGGCAGAGAGACCCAGTACTTC
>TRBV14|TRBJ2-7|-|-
CASSHFYEQYF
TGTGCCAGCAGCCACTTCTACGAGCAGTACTTC
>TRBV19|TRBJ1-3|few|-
CASSGTRIGNTIYF
TGTGCCAGTAGCGGGACGAGAATCGGAAACACCATATATTTT
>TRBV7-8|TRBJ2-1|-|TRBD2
CASRTAGSLGYNEQFF
TGTGCCAGCAGAACAGCGGGGAGTTTGGGCTACAATGAGCAGTTCTTC
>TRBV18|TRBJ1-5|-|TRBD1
CASSPQGGYSNQPQHF
TGTGCCAGCTCACCTCAGGGGGGTTATAGCAATCAGCCCCAGCATTTT
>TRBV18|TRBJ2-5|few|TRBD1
CASSRQGVGPETQYF
TGTGCCAGCTCACGACAGGGGGTAGGGCCGGAGACCCAGTACTTC
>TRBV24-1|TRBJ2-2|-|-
CATSDHRDGDTGELFF
TGTGCCACCAGTGATCACCGGGACGGTGACACCGGGGAGCTGTTTTTT
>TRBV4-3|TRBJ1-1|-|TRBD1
CASSQGQGRGNTEAFF
TGCGCCAGCAGCCAGGGACAGGGAAGGGGGAACACTGAAGCTTTCTTT
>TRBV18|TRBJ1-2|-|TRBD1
CASSPYPQGFNYGYTF
TGTGCCAGCTCACCCTACCCACAGGGGTTCAACTATGGCTACACCTTC
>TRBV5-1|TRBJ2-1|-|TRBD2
CASRTSGGNNEQFF
TGCGCCAGCAGGACTAGCGGGGGGAACAATGAGCAGTTCTTC
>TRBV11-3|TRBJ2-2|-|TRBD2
CASSLSGLTGELFF
TGTGCCAGCAGCCTTAGCGGGCTCACCGGGGAGCTGTTTTTT
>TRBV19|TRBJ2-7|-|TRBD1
CASSRKTGTGNYEQYF
TGTGCCAGTAGTAGAAAGACCGGGACAGGGAATTACGAGCAGTACTTC
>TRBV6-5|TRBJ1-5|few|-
CASTVESQPQHF
TGTGCCAGCACGGTGGAGAGTCAGCCCCAGCATTTT
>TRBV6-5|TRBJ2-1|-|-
CASPPPLSYNEQFF
TGTGCCAGTCCACCACCTCTCTCCTACAATGAGCAGTTCTTC
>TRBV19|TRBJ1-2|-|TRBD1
CASSPGTGGDYGYTF
TGTGCCAGTAGTCCGGGGACAGGGGGCGACTATGGCTACACCTTC
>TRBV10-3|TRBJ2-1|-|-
CAITSGVGGINEQFF
TGTGCCATCACCTCGGGAGTCGGGGGCATCAATGAGCAGTTCTTC
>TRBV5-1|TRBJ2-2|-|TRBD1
CASSRRDRGIPGELFF
TGCGCCAGCAGCAGAAGGGACAGGGGAATTCCCGGGGAGCTGTTTTTT
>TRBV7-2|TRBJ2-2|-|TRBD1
CASTPGRQGAEGDTGELFF
TGTGCCAGCACCCCGGGGAGGCAGGGGGCGGAAGGCGACACCGGGGAGCTGTTTTTT
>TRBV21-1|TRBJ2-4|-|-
CASSKASRNTLAKNIQYF
TGTGCCAGCAGCAAAGCGTCCCGGAACACCCTAGCCAAAAACATTCAGTACTTC